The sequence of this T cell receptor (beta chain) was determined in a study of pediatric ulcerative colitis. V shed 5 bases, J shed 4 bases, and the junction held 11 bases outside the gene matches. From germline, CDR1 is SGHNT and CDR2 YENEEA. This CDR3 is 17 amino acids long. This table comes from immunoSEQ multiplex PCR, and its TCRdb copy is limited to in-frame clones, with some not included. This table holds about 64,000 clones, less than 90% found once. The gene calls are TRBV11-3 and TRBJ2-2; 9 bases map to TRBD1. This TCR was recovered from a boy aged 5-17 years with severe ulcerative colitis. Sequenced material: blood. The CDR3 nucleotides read TGTGCCAGCAGCCCCAATTTAGGACAGGGGATCACCGGGGAGCTGTTTTTT. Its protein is CASSPNLGQGITGELFF.